What follows are 32 T cell receptor beta chains derived from one specimen sequenced in a study of a mutant IDH1 vaccine in newly diagnosed glioma. Noted time point: week 23, last vaccination. Every vaccine dose comprised 300 ug of mutant IDH1 20-mer peptide plus topical imiquimod. Profiling relied on immunoSEQ multiplex PCR, and the TCRdb table lists in-frame clones only, not all of them. The sample lists roughly 28,000 clones, 65% to 85% occurring once. No antigens are known for them. Sequencing used PBMCs, obtained from a glioma patient whose treatment included an IDH1 peptide vaccine. The receptors shown here come from a woman aged 18-29 years with glioma.

The J gene is TRBJ2-5, the V gene TRBV4-2, with D maybe TRBD2 (5 bases). The ends were cut back, 1 base at V and 2 bases at J, with 5 bases in the middle. Per the germline V gene, CDR1 is LGHNA and CDR2 is YNFKEQ. The CDR3 sequence is 13 residues long. The CDR3 is CASSQGLQETQYF. The CDR3 DNA follows: TGTGCCAGCAGCCAAGGACTACAAGAGACCCAGTACTTC.

This clone came up once. The chain has TRBV30 and TRBJ2-7; 12 positions agree with TRBD1. Germline CDR1 GTSNPN, CDR2 SVGIG (reference sequence). CDR3 length: 15 residues. V trimming: 3 bases; J trimming: 3 bases; junction bases outside the gene matches: 6. The DNA for the CDR3 is TGTGCCTGGAGCGCCGGGACAGGGGGCATCTACGAGCAGTACTTC. It codes for CAWSAGTGGIYEQYF.

The chain uses TRBV28 and TRBJ2-7, with 9 bases fitting TRBD2. From germline, CDR1 is MDHEN and CDR2 SYDVKM. The CDR3 totals 18 residues. Losses at the gene ends were 5 bases for V and 3 bases for J; bases not matched to a gene: 17. The CDR3, as DNA: TGTGCCAGCAGTCTATCCCCTATCACTAGCGGGTCCTTCTACGAGCAGTACTTC. Its translation is CASSLSPITSGSFYEQYF.

V gene TRBV5-6 combines with J gene TRBJ1-2; D not certain. The CDR3 runs to 15 residues. Deletions cut 2 bases from V and 8 bases from J, with 19 bases between. CDR1 is SGHDT and CDR2 is YYEEEE in the germline V gene. The CDR3 sequence: CASSFGRIDVGGYTF. CDR3 DNA sequence: TGTGCCAGCAGCTTCGGACGAATAGACGTGGGAGGCTACACCTTC.

The J gene is TRBJ2-1, the V gene TRBV7-2, with 12 nucleotides matching TRBD1. The CDR3 runs to 16 residues. The germline V gene has CDR1 SGHTA and CDR2 FQGNSA. V shed 5 bases, J shed 9 bases, and the junction held 11 bases outside the gene matches. The CDR3 nucleotides are TGTGCCAGCAGCGTTGTGAGGGGACAGGGGGCGGTTGAGCAGTTCTTC. Protein product: CASSVVRGQGAVEQFF.

The chain employs TRBV5-6 and TRBJ1-5; D perhaps matches TRBD1 (6 bases). The CDR3 is 15 amino acids. The germline V gene has CDR1 SGHDT and CDR2 YYEEEE. V lost 3 bases to trimming and J lost 7 bases, with 17 bases between them. CDR3 DNA sequence: TGTGCCAGCAGCTCGTACCAGGGGCCAGGGCAGCCCCAGCATTTT. Its protein is CASSSYQGPGQPQHF.

This sequence joins TRBV28 and TRBJ1-1, with 8 bases aligning to TRBD1. The V segment lost 6 bases and the J segment 6 bases; nucleotides outside the gene matches: 6. The CDR3 consists of 13 residues. The V gene's germline CDR1 is MDHEN and CDR2 SYDVKM. CDR3 coding DNA: TGTGCCAGCAGACGGACAGGGCGGCCTGAAGCTTTCTTT. Translating it yields CASRRTGRPEAFF.

This clone appeared a single time. V is TRBV6-1 and J is TRBJ2-5; either TRBD1 or TRBD2 may fit D (5 bases each). CDR1 is MNHNS and CDR2 is SASEGT in the germline V gene. CDR3 length equals 14 residues. The V end was cut by 6 bases, the J end by 2 bases, with 13 bases between. The CDR3 DNA reads TGTGCCAGCAGGTGGGACCGGGGACAAGAGACCCAGTACTTC. Translating it yields CASRWDRGQETQYF.

The V gene is TRBV15, the J gene TRBJ2-3; D may be TRBD1 or TRBD2 (5 bases each). The germline V gene has CDR1 LNHNV and CDR2 YYDKDF (reference sequence). The CDR3 covers 15 residues. The V gene lost 5 bases and the J gene lost 1 base, with 13 bases spanning the gap. This CDR3 is CATSPGQGGTDTQYF. As DNA, the CDR3 is TGTGCCACCAGCCCCGGGCAGGGAGGCACAGATACGCAGTATTTT.

CDR3 in DNA: TGTGCCAGCAGCCAGATTTGGGATTCACCCCTCCACTTT. Translated: CASSQIWDSPLHF. This rearrangement joins TRBV5-5 to TRBJ1-6; D gene ambiguous. Trimming removed 4 bases at V and 8 bases at J, with 10 bases between. Per germline, CDR1 SGHKS and CDR2 YYEKEE (reference sequence). CDR3 length: 13 residues. The full variable domain, rest sourced from reference TRBV5-5 and TRBJ1-6, is DAGVTQSPTHLIKTRGQQVTLRCSPISGHKSVSWYQQVLGQGPQFIFQYYEKEERGRGNFPDRFSARQFPNYSSELNVNALLLGDSALYLCASSQIWDSPLHFGNGTRLTVT.

This sequence joins TRBV7-9 and TRBJ2-1; TRBD2 matches at 10 bases. The junction had 8 bases not matched to a gene; V was cut back by 5 bases and J by 10 bases. Germline CDR1 and CDR2: SEHNR and FQNEAQ (reference sequence). The CDR3 is made up of 14 amino acids. The CDR3 loop reads CASSMGLALGEQFF. Here the CDR3 DNA reads TGTGCCAGCAGCATGGGACTAGCGCTGGGGGAGCAGTTCTTC.

This clone has just one count. J is TRBJ1-4 and V is TRBV6-5, with TRBD1 as a possible D gene (5 bases). The CDR3 has 14 residues. Deletions cut 4 bases from V and 7 bases from J, with 13 bases between. Germline V gene sequence: CDR1 MNHEY, CDR2 SVGAGI. The CDR3 bases are TGTGCCAGCAGTTTAGGGGCCCGGGGTGAAAAACTGTTTTTT. This translates into CASSLGARGEKLFF.

The gene calls are TRBV6-5 and TRBJ2-7, with D unclear. Trimming shortened V by 6 bases and J by 4 bases, and 10 bases separated the two germline ends. CDR1 and CDR2 from the germline V gene are MNHEY and SVGAGI. CDR3 length equals 12 residues. Here the CDR3 reads CASSSPGYEQYF. The CDR3 DNA reads as TGTGCCAGCAGCTCCCCCGGGTACGAGCAGTACTTC.

This chain links TRBV15 with TRBJ2-5; 10 nucleotides line up with TRBD1. CDR1 is LNHNV, CDR2 YYDKDF, per germline (reference sequence). V lost 5 bases, J lost 4 bases, and 10 bases stayed unmatched. There are 16 residues in the CDR3. CDR3: CATSSDRQGARETQYF. The CDR3 DNA is TGTGCCACCAGCTCGGACCGACAGGGGGCACGAGAGACCCAGTACTTC.

The J gene is TRBJ1-6, the V gene TRBV2, with TRBD1 matching 9 bases. V gave up 6 bases and J gave up 6 bases; unmatched junction bases: 12. The germline V gene has CDR1 SNHLY and CDR2 FYNNEI. The CDR3 is made up of 17 amino acids. The CDR3 here is CASSPIWVDRGNSPLHF. As DNA, the CDR3 is TGTGCCAGCAGCCCCATCTGGGTGGACAGGGGTAATTCACCCCTCCACTTT.

A few counts support this clone. J is TRBJ1-6 and V is TRBV5-5; no firm D call. CDR1 is SGHKS and CDR2 is YYEKEE in the germline V gene (reference sequence). The ends were cut back, 4 bases at V and 0 bases at J, with 11 bases in the middle. This CDR3 region has 16 residues. CDR3 protein: CASSTLQFSYNSPLHF. The CDR3 DNA reads as TGTGCCAGCAGCACCTTACAGTTCTCCTATAATTCACCCCTCCACTTT. The full variable domain, in which reference TRBV5-5 and TRBJ1-6 provide the parts outside the CDR3, is DAGVTQSPTHLIKTRGQQVTLRCSPISGHKSVSWYQQVLGQGPQFIFQYYEKEERGRGNFPDRFSARQFPNYSSELNVNALLLGDSALYLCASSTLQFSYNSPLHFGNGTRLTVT.

Regarding this clone: One end of the junction varies from germline; a read error may be responsible. This chain joins TRBV10-3 and TRBJ2-7; TRBD2 agrees at 16 bases. Germline V gives CDR1 ENHRY, CDR2 SYGVKD. The CDR3 length is 14 residues. The CDR3 region has the DNA TGTGCCAGCAGACCCGGGACTAGCGGGAGGGCCCAGGACTTC. Residues: CASRPGTSGRAQDF.

This chain connects TRBV19 to TRBJ2-2; 9 positions match TRBD1. Germline V gives CDR1 LNHDA, CDR2 SQIVND (reference sequence). J lost 5 bases, V lost 5 bases, and 6 bases had no gene match. CDR3 size: 15 residues. The CDR3 coding sequence is TGTGCCAGTAGTGCCGGGACAGGGAAAACCGGGGAGCTGTTTTTT. Amino acids: CASSAGTGKTGELFF.

V is TRBV14 and J is TRBJ2-1, with D maybe TRBD2 (5 bases). Trimming cost V 4 bases and J 0 bases, with 13 bases left between them. CDR1 is SGHDN and CDR2 is FVKESK in the germline V gene. This CDR3 contains 16 residues. CDR3 DNA: TGTGCCAGCAGCCCATTGACGGGAAGCTCCTACAATGAGCAGTTCTTC. This gives the protein CASSPLTGSSYNEQFF.

In its sample, this clone was seen a few times. The rearrangement joins TRBV5-1 to TRBJ1-5; the D is unclear. Germline loops: CDR1 SGHRS, CDR2 YFSETQ. CDR3 length: 14 residues. The V and J ends lost 1 base and 4 bases respectively, with 9 bases between them. The CDR3 reads CASSLSRPNQPQHF. CDR3 DNA sequence: TGCGCCAGCAGCTTGTCTCGACCGAATCAGCCCCAGCATTTT.

The chain links TRBV29-1 to TRBJ1-1, with D unresolved. Germline-derived CDR1 and CDR2 are SQVTM and ANQGSEA. V was pared by 3 bases and J by 0 bases, with 17 bases between. The CDR3 runs 16 residues. For the CDR3, the DNA is TGCAGCGTTGAGTCCGGGGAAGGACGCATGAACACTGAAGCTTTCTTT. Translating it yields CSVESGEGRMNTEAFF.

The rearrangement links TRBV7-2 to TRBJ2-7; the D is unclear. The CDR3 has 13 residues. V was trimmed by 1 base and J by 2 bases, leaving 6 bases between them. The V gene's germline CDR1 is SGHTA and CDR2 FQGNSA. The CDR3 DNA reads TGTGCCAGCAGCTTAGGGAACGCCTACGAGCAGTACTTC. This encodes CASSLGNAYEQYF. Combining the CDR3 with reference TRBV7-2 and TRBJ2-7 gives the whole variable domain GAGVSQSPSNKVTEKGKDVELRCDPISGHTALYWYRQSLGQGLEFLIYFQGNSAPDKSGLPSDRFSAERTGGSVSTLTIQRTQQEDSAVYLCASSLGNAYEQYFGPGTRLTVT.

The V gene is TRBV28, the J gene TRBJ2-4, with D maybe TRBD2 (6 bases). The CDR3 is made up of 15 amino acids. Germline loops: CDR1 MDHEN, CDR2 SYDVKM. V lost 6 bases, J lost 3 bases, and 15 bases lay in between. DNA of the CDR3: TGTGCCAGCAGCGTTACAGCGGGCAGCAAAAACATTCAGTACTTC. Translating it yields CASSVTAGSKNIQYF.

The J gene is TRBJ2-6, the V gene TRBV9; maybe TRBD1 (5 bases). V was trimmed by 0 bases and J by 4 bases, leaving 11 bases between them. Germline CDR1 reads SGDLS; CDR2 reads YYNGEE. This CDR3 is 16 amino acids long. The CDR3 loop reads CASSVGVGAGANVLTF. The CDR3 bases are TGTGCCAGCAGCGTAGGCGTAGGGGCCGGGGCCAACGTCCTGACTTTC.

V and J are TRBV9 and TRBJ1-2, with 9 bases lining up with TRBD1. Germline loops: CDR1 SGDLS, CDR2 YYNGEE. V shed 4 bases, J shed 1 base, and the junction held 5 bases outside the gene matches. This CDR3 spans 15 amino acids. This CDR3 is CASSPVGQGNYGYTF. CDR3 DNA sequence: TGTGCCAGCAGCCCAGTGGGACAGGGTAACTATGGCTACACCTTC.

This rearrangement joins TRBV7-2 to TRBJ2-1, with D unclear. The CDR3 extends over 14 amino acids. The germline V gene encodes CDR1 SGHTA and CDR2 FQGNSA. V shed 3 bases and J shed 8 bases, with 14 bases lying between them. The DNA of the CDR3 is TGTGCCAGCAGCTTGGACCAGAACGGCGATGAGCAGTTCTTC. Translation gives CASSLDQNGDEQFF. Variable domain in full (rest from reference TRBV7-2 and TRBJ2-1): GAGVSQSPSNKVTEKGKDVELRCDPISGHTALYWYRQSLGQGLEFLIYFQGNSAPDKSGLPSDRFSAERTGGSVSTLTIQRTQQEDSAVYLCASSLDQNGDEQFFGPGTRLTVL.

The chain combines TRBV7-8 with TRBJ1-6, with D perhaps matching TRBD1 (6 bases). The V gene's germline CDR1 is SGHVS and CDR2 FQNEAQ. The ends were cut back, 1 base at V and 9 bases at J, with 13 bases in the middle. This CDR3 is built from 15 residues. The CDR3 bases are TGTGCCAGCAGCTTAGATATGGGGGCGGTTTCACCCCTCCACTTT. Protein product: CASSLDMGAVSPLHF. The entire variable domain, with the rest obtained from reference TRBV7-8 and TRBJ1-6, is as follows: GAGVSQSPRYKVAKRGQDVALRCDPISGHVSLFWYQQALGQGPEFLTYFQNEAQLDKSGLPSDRFFAERPEGSVSTLKIQRTQQEDSAVYLCASSLDMGAVSPLHFGNGTRLTVT.

This clone was seen only once. The chain combines TRBV27 with TRBJ1-2; D remains ambiguous. Germline CDR1 is MNHEY and CDR2 is SMNVEV (reference sequence). The CDR3 runs to 13 residues. The V end lost 0 bases, the J end lost 4 bases, and 6 bases lay between the germline ends. CDR3 DNA sequence: TGTGCCAGCAGTTTATCCTCGGCCTATGGCTACACCTTC. Translation: CASSLSSAYGYTF.

The V gene is TRBV21-1, the J gene TRBJ2-7; TRBD2 is the table's D call and was not checked against the DNA. TRBV21-1 is a known pseudogene. This CDR3 spans 17 amino acids. The CDR3, as DNA: TGTGCCAGCAGCAAGCCCTTGGGGGGACTAGGATCCTACGAGCAGTACTTC. It specifies CASSKPLGGLGSYEQYF.

This clone has only a few counts. This rearrangement joins TRBV27 to TRBJ1-1; tentatively, D is TRBD1 (5 bases). This CDR3 has 16 residues. Germline V gene sequence: CDR1 MNHEY, CDR2 SMNVEV (reference sequence). V lost 4 bases, J lost 4 bases, and 19 bases lay in between. CDR3 DNA: TGTGCCAGCAGTTGGACACCCTCGGGCCTGAGCACTGAAGCTTTCTTT. Protein: CASSWTPSGLSTEAFF.

The chain recombines TRBV11-1 with TRBJ2-6, with no clear D. The germline CDR1 and CDR2 sequences are SGHAT and FQDESV (reference sequence). Trimming left V 5 bases short and J 1 base short, with 6 bases between. CDR3 size: 14 residues. CDR3 residues: CASSKNSGANVLTF. The DNA of the CDR3 is TGTGCCAGCAGCAAAAATTCTGGGGCCAACGTCCTGACTTTC.

The genes are TRBV5-4 and TRBJ2-5; 7 bases line up with TRBD2. The CDR3 totals 16 residues. Germline V CDR1 and CDR2: SGHNT, YYREEE (reference sequence). V was clipped by 4 bases and J by 3 bases; unmatched bases: 12. The CDR3 coding sequence is TGTGCCAGCAGCCTTAAAGCGGGGTCGAGGGAAGAGACCCAGTACTTC. Translating it yields CASSLKAGSREETQYF.